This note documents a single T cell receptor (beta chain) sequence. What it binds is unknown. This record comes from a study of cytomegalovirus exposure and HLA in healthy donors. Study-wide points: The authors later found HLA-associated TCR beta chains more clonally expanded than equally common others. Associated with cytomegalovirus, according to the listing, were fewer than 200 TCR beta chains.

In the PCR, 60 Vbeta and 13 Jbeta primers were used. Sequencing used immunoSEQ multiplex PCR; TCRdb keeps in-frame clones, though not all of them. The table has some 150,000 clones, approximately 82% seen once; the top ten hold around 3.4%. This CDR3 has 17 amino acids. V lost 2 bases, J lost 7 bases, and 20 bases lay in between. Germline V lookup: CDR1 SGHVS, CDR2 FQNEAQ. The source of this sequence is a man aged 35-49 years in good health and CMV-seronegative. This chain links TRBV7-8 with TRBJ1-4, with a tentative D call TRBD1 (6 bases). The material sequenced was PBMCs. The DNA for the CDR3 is TGTGCCAGCAGCTTACCGGGGCTAGGGGGGGGAGGTGAAAAACTGTTTTTT. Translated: CASSLPGLGGGGEKLFF.